The TCR beta chain described here comes from a study of blood T cells in healthy people across ages. Germline-derived CDR1 and CDR2 are MNHEY and SVGEGT. V trimming: 7 bases; J trimming: 0 bases; junction bases outside the gene matches: 6. The CDR3 runs 18 residues. With a J-beta primer mix and a sample-barcoded 5' primer, a second PCR ran 7 to 11 cycles. TCRdb re-derived calls from the 5' RACE reads in MiXCR, one entry per CDR3 protein. The sample consists of some 710,000 distinct CDR3 sequences, about 24% of them appearing once. Sequences were obtained from blood. The V gene is TRBV6-2 or TRBV6-3, the J gene TRBJ2-6; 13 nucleotides match TRBD2. The origin of this receptor is a man between 65 and 85 years old in good health. The CDR3 nucleotides are TGTGCCAGCATCGACGGACTAGCGGGAGCCTCTGGGGCCAACGTCCTGACTTTC. Translation: CASIDGLAGASGANVLTF.